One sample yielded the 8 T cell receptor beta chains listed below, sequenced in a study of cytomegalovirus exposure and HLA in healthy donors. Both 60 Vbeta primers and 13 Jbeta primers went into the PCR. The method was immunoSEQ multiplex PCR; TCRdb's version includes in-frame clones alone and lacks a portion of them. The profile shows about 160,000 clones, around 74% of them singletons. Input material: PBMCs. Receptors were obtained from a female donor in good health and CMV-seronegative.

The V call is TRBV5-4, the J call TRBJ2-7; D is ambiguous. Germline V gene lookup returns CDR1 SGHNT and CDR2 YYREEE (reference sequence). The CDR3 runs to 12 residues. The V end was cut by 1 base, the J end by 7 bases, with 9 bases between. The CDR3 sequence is CASSLTAREQYF. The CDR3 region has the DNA TGTGCCAGCAGCTTGACTGCGAGGGAGCAGTACTTC.

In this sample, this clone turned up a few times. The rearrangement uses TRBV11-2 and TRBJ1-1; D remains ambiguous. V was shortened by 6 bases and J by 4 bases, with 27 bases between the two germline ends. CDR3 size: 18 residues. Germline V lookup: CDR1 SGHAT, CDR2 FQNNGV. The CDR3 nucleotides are TGTGCCAGCAGGGGAAGCGGAGGAGCCTCTGGTAGCGGCACTGAAGCTTTCTTT. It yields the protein CASRGSGGASGSGTEAFF.

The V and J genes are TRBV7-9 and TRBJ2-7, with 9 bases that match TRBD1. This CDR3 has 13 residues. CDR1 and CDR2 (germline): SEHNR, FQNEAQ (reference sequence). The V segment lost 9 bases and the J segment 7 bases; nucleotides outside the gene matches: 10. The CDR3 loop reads CASSIQGAGEQYF. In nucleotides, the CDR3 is TGTGCCAGTTCGATACAGGGGGCAGGGGAGCAGTACTTC.

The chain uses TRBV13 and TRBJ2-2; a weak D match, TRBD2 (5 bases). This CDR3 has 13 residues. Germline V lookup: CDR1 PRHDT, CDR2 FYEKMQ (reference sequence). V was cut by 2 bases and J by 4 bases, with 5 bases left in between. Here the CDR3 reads CASSLRGTGELFF. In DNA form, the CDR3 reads TGTGCCAGCAGCTTACGGGGCACCGGGGAGCTGTTTTTT.

The CDR3 protein is CAIRVVGGGAGTGELFF. The DNA of the CDR3 is TGTGCCATCAGAGTGGTAGGCGGGGGGGCCGGCACCGGGGAGCTGTTTTTT. V is TRBV10-3 and J is TRBJ2-2; 9 nucleotides align to TRBD2. V shed 6 bases and J 4 bases; nucleotides not matched to a gene: 12. The CDR3 is 17 amino acids. Germline-derived CDR1 and CDR2 are ENHRY and SYGVKD.

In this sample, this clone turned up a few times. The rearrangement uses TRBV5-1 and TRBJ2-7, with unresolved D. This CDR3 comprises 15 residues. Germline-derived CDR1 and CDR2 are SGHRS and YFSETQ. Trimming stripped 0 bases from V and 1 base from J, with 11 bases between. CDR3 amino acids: CASSLGQADSYEQYF. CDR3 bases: TGCGCCAGCAGCTTGGGGCAGGCCGATTCCTACGAGCAGTACTTC. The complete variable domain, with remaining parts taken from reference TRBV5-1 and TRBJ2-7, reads KAGVTQTPRYLIKTRGQQVTLSCSPISGHRSVSWYQQTPGQGLQFLFEYFSETQRNKGNFPGRFSGRQFSNSRSEMNVSTLELGDSALYLCASSLGQADSYEQYFGPGTRLTVT.

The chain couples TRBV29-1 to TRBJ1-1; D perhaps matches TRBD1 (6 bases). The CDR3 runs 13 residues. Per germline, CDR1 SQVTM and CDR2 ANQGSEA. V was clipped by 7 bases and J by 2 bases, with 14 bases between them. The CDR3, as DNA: TGCAGCGCCCCCTCGGACAGAAACACTGAAGCTTTCTTT. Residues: CSAPSDRNTEAFF.

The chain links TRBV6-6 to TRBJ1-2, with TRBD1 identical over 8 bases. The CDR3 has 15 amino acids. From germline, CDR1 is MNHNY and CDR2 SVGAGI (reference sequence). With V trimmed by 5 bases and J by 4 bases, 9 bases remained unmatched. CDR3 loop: CASSQYQGAIYGYTF. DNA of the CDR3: TGTGCCAGCAGTCAATATCAGGGGGCCATCTATGGCTACACCTTC.